This T cell receptor (beta chain) was retrieved from a study of cytomegalovirus exposure and HLA in healthy donors. Whole-study findings and limits: In vitro experiments confirmed that a few CMV-associated chains were specific for CMV antigens. Apparent HLA restriction characterized most CMV-associated TCR beta chains in a later analysis.

Of note for this clone: Its matching antigen is unknown.

V lost 5 bases, J lost 1 base, and 6 bases stayed unmatched. Germline V gene lookup returns CDR1 SEHNR and CDR2 FQNEAQ (reference sequence). This CDR3 has 16 residues. 60 Vbeta and 13 Jbeta primers were used in PCR. The assay was immunoSEQ multiplex PCR, and TCRdb's table has in-frame clones only and misses some. The top ten hold 1.1% of the sample, which has 150,000 to 200,000 clones, more than 70% seen once. The chain recombines TRBV7-9 with TRBJ2-2; 8 nucleotides line up with TRBD1. This TCR was recovered from a woman between 40 and 55 years old in good health and CMV-seronegative. The sample comprised PBMCs. The CDR3 is CASSPFGTGNTGELFF. The CDR3 bases are TGTGCCAGCAGCCCGTTCGGGACAGGGAACACCGGGGAGCTGTTTTTT. The full variable domain, with the rest looked up from reference TRBV7-9 and TRBJ2-2, is DTGVSQNPRHKITKRGQNVTFRCDPISEHNRLYWYRQTLGQGPEFLTYFQNEAQLEKSRLLSDRFSAERPKGSFSTLEIQRTEQGDSAMYLCASSPFGTGNTGELFFGEGSRLTVL.